This T cell receptor beta chain was recorded in a study of shared clonotypes between healthy human individuals (TCRdb year 2020). General notes on the study: Three men and two women, aged 18 to 49 years, made up the cohort. For each donor, CD4 naive and CD4 memory were each given three plates, CD8 naive was given two plates, and CD8 memory was given one plate. The study deeply sequenced blood TCR repertoires of five healthy adults to estimate repertoire size and the extent of clonotype sharing between individuals. Libraries were prepared and TCR repertoires were sequenced by different laboratories using diverse techniques, in order to increase sequencing depth and limit assay-specific biases. Each donor's leukapheresis produced roughly between about 0.9 and 9.5 billion PBMCs. Summary of the overall study and its limitations: Naive subsets generally had larger estimated clonotype richness than memory subsets did. Compared with non-shared clonotypes, clonotypes shared by all four sorted-subset donors had higher generation probabilities. Rarefaction of sorted-subset datasets indicated incomplete sequencing despite the large sequencing depth. Based on pairwise subsampling, the degree of clonotype sharing among donors was expected to be affected by sequencing depth. When a handful of donors were compared, the shared fraction of clonotypes was around 5% for naive CD4, 3% to 4% for naive CD8, 2% to 2.5% for memory CD4, and less than 0.45% for memory CD8. Sampling was restricted to blood, and TCR repertoires in tissue are likely to differ from TCR repertoires in blood. Because the study included only a small number of donors, the genetic and exposure-history diversity represented was limited.

For the CD8 naive samples, CD45RO-negative cells were positively selected for CCR7, yielding a CD45RA+CCR7+ population from which TemRA cells were excluded. The donors were healthy, HIV-negative adults with no recently reported acute infections or vaccinations. All donors were Caucasian adults living in Nashville, Tennessee, USA. Blood was obtained by leukapheresis, after which PBMCs were separated by Ficoll-Histopaque density gradient centrifugation and cryopreserved in liquid nitrogen vapor phase. Purity and quantity of every magnetically sorted T cell population were checked by analytical flow cytometry. Genomic DNA was isolated from each sorted fraction and quantified by UV absorbance on a Nanodrop 2000c. In regard to this clone: It has no known antigen specificity. No much larger clonotype is one base removed from it; base qualities were not supplied.

CDR1 and CDR2 are drawn from the germline V gene: MNHNS, SASEGT. The CDR3 measures 15 amino acids from cysteine to phenylalanine. Only the CDR3 portion is preserved as DNA: 45 bases, with reading frame beginning at the first base. The junction shows trimming of 0 bases on V and 2 bases on J, plus 11 bases between the germline ends. Using the deep immunoSEQ assay, TCR CDR3 regions were amplified from genomic DNA by multiplex PCR. For each cell subset, the extracted genomic DNA was distributed evenly across all wells of several immunoSEQ 96-well plates, and each plate served as one replicate. Each replicate PCR for sorted subsets received 200 ng genomic DNA, equal to about 30,000 T cell genomes. Purified libraries were quantified with a Qubit 3.0 fluorometer, sized on a Bioanalyzer 2100, and re-quantified with the KAPA Library Quantification kit. Each immunoSEQ 96-well plate was sequenced on its own single-read 150-cycle Illumina NextSeq 550 flow cell. In the authors' own workflow: Because the immunoSEQ output held only junctional sequences and lacked quality scores, the filtering could not match the filtering applied to full-length reads. To assign V/J genes and CDR3, sequences were annotated against IMGT germline references using PyIR, a Python wrapper for IgBLAST v1.9. Reads were filtered out if the reads had weak V/J assignments (E-value above 1e-6), no CDR3, stop codons, out-of-frame junctions, or ambiguous translated residues. V3J clonotypes were defined as sequences sharing the same inferred V gene, J gene, and CDR3 amino acid sequence. Percentage overlap between repertoires was computed as shared unique clonotypes divided by the size of the smaller repertoire. Richness of each repertoire was evaluated using RTK rarefaction, the Chao1 estimator, and Recon v2.1 estimates of unobserved clonotypes. Generation probabilities were computed with OLGA for all TCRbeta clonotypes obtained by the gDNA method from several donors. TCRdb retrieved this table from immuneACCESS and kept in-frame rearrangements only. Not all clones are present; in checked studies, unresolved V genes account for under half, and no reason is known for the remainder. V and J calls and clone size are given by that table; D and trimming were obtained from the DNA. This sample comprises approximately 2,000,000 clones, approximately 92% of them detected only once. Of the sample, less than 2% is held by the ten largest clones.

Sequencing was carried out using naive CD8+ T cells from PBMCs. The cell subset or site label corresponds to: CD45RA+CCR7+. The receptor chain draws on TRBV6-1 and TRBJ2-7, with an unclear D gene assignment. The sequence derives from a man between 18 and 29 years old in good health. Some clones in this sample may be carry-over from other donors' samples. The CDR3 corresponds to CASSEALGRTYEQYF. The DNA is as follows: TGTGCCAGCAGTGAAGCGCTAGGGCGAACCTACGAGCAGTACTTC.